This is a list of T cell receptor beta chains from one sample in a study of T cell responses to AZD1222 COVID-19 vaccine. Measured with immunoSEQ multiplex PCR; TCRdb has only the in-frame clones, and not every one. The sample lists about 120,000 clones, 85% to 95% occurring once. Sequences were derived from peripheral blood, sampled on day 0 of AZD1222 vaccination. The receptor source for this set is an adult in good health. Both conserved end residues are part of each CDR3.

V gene: TRBV6-6
CDR3 protein: CATTGGWQPQHF

V gene: TRBV2
CDR3 protein: CASRGLNTETFF

V gene: TRBV2
CDR3 protein: CASSEVWTRRYNEQFF

V gene: TRBV7-9
CDR3 protein: CASSLWENEKLFF

V gene: TRBV6-1
CDR3 protein: CASSEVPGTGGQETQYF

V gene: TRBV29-1
CDR3 protein: CSGRDRGPYNEQFF

V gene: TRBV5-1
CDR3 protein: CASSFSGLTYNEQFF

V gene: TRBV4-1
CDR3 protein: CASSQAGTSGGLNTQYF

V gene: TRBV6-6
CDR3 protein: CASSYIEDTEAFF

V gene: TRBV6-1
CDR3 protein: CASSDSPSNYGYTF

V gene: TRBV6-2/TRBV6-3
CDR3 protein: CASSYPSSGVNTGELFF

V gene: TRBV19
CDR3 protein: CASSTDRGRISDTQYF

V gene: TRBV2
CDR3 protein: CASRGPNYGYTF

V gene: TRBV14
CDR3 protein: CASSLHGDTQYF

V gene: TRBV18
CDR3 protein: CASSWKGAGEKLFF

V gene: TRBV7-9
CDR3 protein: CASSFRGPGTGTTGELFF

V gene: TRBV9
CDR3 protein: CASSTSGPSLTF

V gene: TRBV3-1/TRBV3-2
CDR3 protein: CASSQVLNTEAFF

V gene: TRBV19
CDR3 protein: CASSIVADSGNTIYF

V gene: TRBV2
CDR3 protein: CASRTPGPYTYTF

V gene: TRBV9
CDR3 protein: CASSVRAPPGELFF

V gene: TRBV19
CDR3 protein: CASSIGILEKLFF

V gene: TRBV11-3
CDR3 protein: CASNPRGGELFF

V gene: TRBV19
CDR3 protein: CASKLAGGEETQYF

V gene: TRBV4-2
CDR3 protein: CASSQAGPYEQYF

V gene: TRBV2
CDR3 protein: CASSPSPSYGYTF

V gene: TRBV6-5
CDR3 protein: CASSLLARTEAFF

V gene: TRBV11-1
CDR3 protein: CASSLAPGQGPTEAFF

V gene: TRBV12-5
CDR3 protein: CASGPRTGSVLSNEKLFF

V gene: TRBV7-3
CDR3 protein: CASSRWGGRTEAFF

V gene: TRBV5-4
CDR3 protein: CASSLDRTTGELFF

V gene: TRBV7-2
CDR3 protein: CASSGTGGADTQYF

V gene: TRBV6-2/TRBV6-3
CDR3 protein: CASSYSWGRGNQPQHF

V gene: TRBV7-9
CDR3 protein: CASSFGDQPQHF

V gene: TRBV18
CDR3 protein: CASSPGVSYEQYF

V gene: TRBV6-5
CDR3 protein: CASSRTGTEAFF

V gene: TRBV12-5
CDR3 protein: CASGLMEETEAFF

V gene: TRBV29-1
CDR3 protein: CSTCAGMNTEAFF

V gene: TRBV7-8
CDR3 protein: CASSLTLDLSYNEQFF

V gene: TRBV3-1/TRBV3-2
CDR3 protein: CASSQGHDQETQYF

V gene: TRBV7-9
CDR3 protein: CASWEGTYNEQFF

V gene: TRBV11-3
CDR3 protein: CASSLGGVNTEAFF

V gene: TRBV18
CDR3 protein: CASSPGAGGMNTEAFF

V gene: TRBV6-5
CDR3 protein: CASTDRGYYGYTF

V gene: TRBV20-1
CDR3 protein: CSAMVYNEQFF

V gene: TRBV19
CDR3 protein: CASSIEMGQGAGNTIYF